This TCR beta chain came from a study of shared clonotypes between healthy human individuals. Some clones are missing from TCRdb's copy, which holds only in-frame ones; the method was immunoSEQ multiplex PCR. The table has 950,000 to 1,200,000 clones, approximately 80% seen once; the top ten hold 0.89%. Between the trimmed V and J ends, which lost 0 bases and 6 bases, there was a span of 10 bases. The CDR3 runs 14 residues. Per germline, CDR1 SGHNT and CDR2 YYREEE (reference sequence). The specimen was memory CD4+ T cells from PBMCs. The subset was: CD45RA-negative fraction. The sequence derives from a man aged 18 to 30 in good health. Some clones in this sample may be carry-over from other donors' samples. V gene TRBV5-4 combines with J gene TRBJ2-1; no firm D call. CDR3 DNA sequence: TGTGCCAGCAGCTTGGATCCCGATGCCAATGAGCAGTTCTTC. Translated, it gives CASSLDPDANEQFF.